The clone carrying this T cell receptor beta chain was counted a single time. Its antigen is not identified. A quantity of about 0.5 to 1 ug RNA underwent reverse transcription using random hexamers. The amplification used immunoSEQ multiplex PCR on TCR beta CDR3; it spanned 54 Vbeta and 13 Jbeta. TCRdb fed the immunoSEQ multiplex PCR reads into MiXCR, producing one record per CDR3 protein. The data show 150,000 to 200,000 distinct CDR3 sequences, with about 93% seen just once and under 0.095% held by the top ten. Control patients had untreated stable or active relapsing-remitting multiple sclerosis by revised McDonald criteria. TEMRA cells were FACS-enriched, unlike CD8+ and CD4+ T cells, which were negatively isolated. The record originates from a study of CD8 T cells in Susac syndrome. General study points: The study conceded that its TCR sequencing and HLA analysis involved relatively few individuals.

CDR1 LNHDA and CDR2 SQIVND come from the germline V gene (reference sequence). This CDR3 region has 15 residues. The V gene lost 3 bases and the J gene lost 2 bases, with 14 bases spanning the gap. This receptor was taken from a human donor with multiple sclerosis. The chain couples TRBV19 to TRBJ2-7; TRBD1 is a possible D gene (6 bases). Sequencing used CD4+ T cells from PBMCs. CDR3 nucleotide sequence: TGTGCCAGTAGTATTCCAGGGGCTTTAACCTACGAGCAGTACTTC. Amino acids: CASSIPGALTYEQYF.